The subject of this entry is one TCR beta chain. It lacks a known antigen. The input lacks base qualities; no much larger clone sits a single base away. TCRbeta CDR3 regions were amplified from genomic DNA by means of the immunoSEQ Assay, a bias-controlled multiplex PCR. Turning to the authors' computational methods: The number of nucleated cells in each sample was estimated by amplification of reference gene primers within the assay. Sequence reads were collapsed and filtered to measure the absolute abundance of every unique TCRbeta CDR3 rearrangement. Productive Simpson clonality was computed per sample as the square root of Simpson's diversity index over productive rearrangements. Drawn from immuneACCESS, this table holds only the in-frame rearrangements with V and J called that TCRdb kept. Clones are partly lost; checked studies trace under half to an unresolved V gene and leave the rest unexplained. From that table come the V and J calls and clone size; the DNA was used to work out D and trimming. This sample lists 150,000 to 200,000 clones; roughly three quarters were detected once. The ten biggest clones cover 15% to 20% of the sample.

The collaborating institutions used their own protocols to collect whole blood in K2EDTA tubes. Collaborator samples were shipped for TCRbeta analysis as frozen whole blood, isolated PBMCs, or DNA extracted from either sample type. The data originate from a study of blood T cell repertoires in COVID-19 (dated by TCRdb to between 2020 and 2021). For the wider study: Samples covering the acute and convalescent phases of COVID-19 were provided by collaborators in the United States, Italy and Spain. The material from the prospective study consisted of cDNA or gDNA derived from T cells, B-cell-depleted T cells, or PBMCs. Subjects who had been exposed to COVID-19, were actively infected with it, or had recovered from it provided the deeply sampled blood TCRbeta repertoires that made up the dataset. The repertoires were released in a freely available public database intended as a resource for research on the immune response to SARS-CoV-2. Samples came from the ongoing ImmuneRACE study (first 160 participants) plus 1,254 subjects from 6 global collaborators. A de-identified subject ID, COVID-19 status, age in years and sex were almost always included in the sample metadata. HLA class I and class II types, where available, came from metadata supplied by the sample provider rather than from assay-based typing. What the work shows at the level of the full study, not this receptor alone: Clinical and demographic metadata were provided uncurated, with the amount varying by source and participant.

The source is a man between 60 and 75 years old with active or convalescent COVID-19. The sequenced sample consisted of peripheral blood.

The DNA reads TGTGCCAGCAGAAGGGGGACGGGAGGAGGCACCGGGGAGCTGTTTTTT. It specifies CASRRGTGGGTGELFF. The chain is made from TRBV5-4 and TRBJ2-2; TRBD2 is a possible D gene, resting on 7 matching bases. The cysteine opens and the phenylalanine closes a CDR3 of 16 amino acids. Only the CDR3 DNA is retained, 48 bases long and in frame from the first base. Cut back by 5 bases and 4 bases, the V and J ends lie 18 bases apart. CDR1 and CDR2 were assigned from the germline V gene (reference sequence) as SGHNT and YYREEE. Extended through the reference TRBV5-4 and TRBJ2-2 proteins, this CDR3 yields the full variable domain: ETGVTQSPTHLIKTRGQQVTLRCSSQSGHNTVSWYQQALGQGPQFIFQYYREEENGRGNFPPRFSGLQFPNYSSELNVNALELDDSALYLCASRRGTGGGTGELFFGEGSRLTVL.